This TCR beta chain was identified in a study of regulatory T cells in long-lasting Graves disease (TCRdb year 2021). Looking at the study overall: To count as having persistent Graves' disease, a patient had to have received antithyroid drug treatment for over 5 years with TSH receptor autoantibodies remaining persistently positive. Persistent Graves' disease patients were compared with newly diagnosed Graves' disease patients by peripheral blood TCR sequencing and RNA sequencing. The study was conducted in China and was registered as a clinical trial. A total of approximately 35 samples underwent TCR sequencing: about 13 from persistent and roughly 20 from newly diagnosed Graves' disease patients. In the clinical cohort, patients with persistent Graves' disease had used antithyroid drugs for an average of approximately eleven years.

Measured from the cysteine to the phenylalanine, the CDR3 is 13 residues long. The retained sequence is limited to the CDR3, 39 bases, with the frame set at the first base. The germline V gene provides CDR1 MNHNS and CDR2 SASEGT. From V the trimming removes 8 bases and from J it removes 1 base, while the gene matches leave 1 base of the junction unaccounted for. This clonotype was recorded at least ten times. The antigen this receptor binds is unknown. Base qualities are missing; no much larger clone stands one base away. Explained via the paper, the time point label denotes: persistent/refractory GD, antithyroid drugs over 5 years with positive TRAb. For both TCR sequencing and RNA sequencing, RNA was extracted from PBMCs in TRIzol. The diagnosis of Graves' disease followed American Thyroid Association guidelines. The patients came from an endocrinology department in Xi'an, China. From each patient, around 9 milliliters of peripheral blood was collected into an EDTA anticoagulant tube. Ficoll Paque Plus density gradient separation was used to isolate PBMCs, and no further T cell sorting was done. RNA quality was checked with an Agilent 2100 Bioanalyzer and agarose gel, and concentration with a NanoDrop 2000.

Broad study findings and their caveats: Persistent disease showed preferential use of TRBV28, TRBJ1-2 and TRBJ2-5, whereas newly diagnosed disease favored TRBV20-1 and TRBJ2-1. A larger number of public clonotypes was shared among persistent patients (around 2,700) than among newly diagnosed patients (around 890). The authors noted that the small sample size was a limitation that may lower accuracy. The study examined only peripheral blood because the primary lesion, thyroid tissue, could not be accessed. Sequencing and analysis were restricted to the TCR beta chain. Compared with newly diagnosed patients, patients with persistent Graves' disease had lower TCR Shannon entropy and fewer highly expanded clones, which suggests clonal expansion.

Library creation used multiplex PCR. TCRdb names Illumina HiSeq 4000 as the instrument used. CDR3 regions were amplified by Arm-PCR with iRepertoire HTBI primers to construct TCR beta libraries. Gel purification was performed on PCR products prior to sequencing. As for the authors' bioinformatics: Gene usage analysis of CDR3 amino acid clonotypes used the 62 TRBV and 14 to 15 TRBJ segments found across samples. Filtered high-quality paired reads were merged into contigs using COPE and FqMerger. BLAST was used to align contigs to IMGT TRBV, TRBD and TRBJ reference genes, with CDR3 defined following IMGT. Highly expanded clones were defined as clonotypes with a frequency above 0.1%. Shannon entropy was used to measure repertoire diversity, and the Gini coefficient was used to measure V-J evenness. Clonotypes shared by more than one individual were considered public. TCRdb trimmed the raw reads at Q25, called clones with MiXCR and kept productive beta chains. Each record represents a unique CDR3 protein, reported with the most common genes and DNA among its rows. TCRdb's processing, not the authors', yielded these V and J calls. This sample has approximately 400,000 distinct CDR3 sequences in its table, and 20% to 25% of those were observed once. The ten largest clones represent approximately 27% of the sample.

Material: peripheral blood mononuclear cells (PBMCs), obtained when the disease was refractory, from a patient treated with antithyroid drugs. The clonotype was recovered from a woman in her forties with Graves disease. Donor details come from another sample of the same person, matched by shared clones. The rearrangement joined TRBV6-1 to TRBJ1-5; TRBD1 fits 8 bases in the junction. The CDR3 amino acid sequence is: CASRTGSNQPQHF. The DNA sequence is as follows: TGTGCCAGCCGGACAGGGAGCAATCAGCCCCAGCATTTT.